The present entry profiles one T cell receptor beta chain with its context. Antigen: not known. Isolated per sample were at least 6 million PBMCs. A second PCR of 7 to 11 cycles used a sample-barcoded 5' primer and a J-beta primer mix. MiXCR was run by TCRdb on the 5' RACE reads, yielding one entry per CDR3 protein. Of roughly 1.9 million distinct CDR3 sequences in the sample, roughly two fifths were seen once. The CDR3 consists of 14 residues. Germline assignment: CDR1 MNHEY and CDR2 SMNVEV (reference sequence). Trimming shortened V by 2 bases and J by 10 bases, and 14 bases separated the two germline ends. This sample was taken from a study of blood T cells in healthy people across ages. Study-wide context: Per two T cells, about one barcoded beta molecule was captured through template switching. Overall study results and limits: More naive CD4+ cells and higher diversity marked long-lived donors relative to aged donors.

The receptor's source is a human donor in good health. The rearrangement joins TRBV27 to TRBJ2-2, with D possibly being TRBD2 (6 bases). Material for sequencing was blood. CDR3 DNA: TGTGCCAGCAGTTTACGGGAGAGTACTGAGGAGCTGTTTTTT. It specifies CASSLRESTEELFF.